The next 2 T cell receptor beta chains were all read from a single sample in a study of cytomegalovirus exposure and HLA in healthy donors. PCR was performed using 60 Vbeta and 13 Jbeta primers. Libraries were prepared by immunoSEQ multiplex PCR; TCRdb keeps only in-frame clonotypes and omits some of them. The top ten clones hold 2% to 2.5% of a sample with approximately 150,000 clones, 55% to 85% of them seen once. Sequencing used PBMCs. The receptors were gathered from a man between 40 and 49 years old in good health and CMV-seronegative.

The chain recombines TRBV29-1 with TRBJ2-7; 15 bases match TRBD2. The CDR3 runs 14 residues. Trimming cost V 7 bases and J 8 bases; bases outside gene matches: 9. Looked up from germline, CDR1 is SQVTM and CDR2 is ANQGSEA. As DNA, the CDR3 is TGCAGCGCAGGACTAGCGGGGGGGACTACGCAGCAGTACTTC. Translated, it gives CSAGLAGGTTQQYF.

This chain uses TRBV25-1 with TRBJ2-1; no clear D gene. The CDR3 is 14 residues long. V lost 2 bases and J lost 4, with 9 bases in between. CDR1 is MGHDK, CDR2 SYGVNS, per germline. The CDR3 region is CASSEPEHYNEQFF. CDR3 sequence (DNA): TGTGCCAGCAGTGAACCGGAGCATTACAATGAGCAGTTCTTC. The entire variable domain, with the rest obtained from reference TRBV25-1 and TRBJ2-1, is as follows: EADIYQTPRYLVIGTGKKITLECSQTMGHDKMYWYQQDPGMELHLIHYSYGVNSTEKGDLSSESTVSRIRTEHFPLTLESARPSHTSQYLCASSEPEHYNEQFFGPGTRLTVL.